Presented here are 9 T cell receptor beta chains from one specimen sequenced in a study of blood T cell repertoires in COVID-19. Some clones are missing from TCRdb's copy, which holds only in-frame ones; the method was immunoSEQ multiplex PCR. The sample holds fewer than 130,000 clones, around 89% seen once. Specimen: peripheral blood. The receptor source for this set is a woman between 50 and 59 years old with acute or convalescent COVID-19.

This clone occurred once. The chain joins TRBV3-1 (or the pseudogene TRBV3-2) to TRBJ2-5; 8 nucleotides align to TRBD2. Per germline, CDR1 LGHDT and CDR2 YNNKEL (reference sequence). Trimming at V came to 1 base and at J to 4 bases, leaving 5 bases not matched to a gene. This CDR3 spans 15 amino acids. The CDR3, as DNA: TGTGCCAGCAGCCAAGGCCCGCTAGCGGGAGAGACCCAGTACTTC. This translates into CASSQGPLAGETQYF.

The CDR3 region has the DNA TGTGCCAGTAGTGCAAGAACAGGGAACTCCTACGAGCAGTACTTC. It yields the protein CASSARTGNSYEQYF. This chain joins TRBV19 and TRBJ2-7, with TRBD1 as a possible D gene (6 bases). The CDR3 runs 15 residues. Trimming stripped 5 bases from V and 0 bases from J, with 14 bases between. Per the germline V gene, CDR1 is LNHDA and CDR2 is SQIVND (reference sequence).

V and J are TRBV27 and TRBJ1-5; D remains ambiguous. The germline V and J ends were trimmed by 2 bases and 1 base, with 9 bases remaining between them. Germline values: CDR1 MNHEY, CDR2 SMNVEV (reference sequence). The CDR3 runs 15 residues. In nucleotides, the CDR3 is TGTGCCAGCAGTTTACACAGACTAAGCAATCAGCCCCAGCATTTT. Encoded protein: CASSLHRLSNQPQHF.

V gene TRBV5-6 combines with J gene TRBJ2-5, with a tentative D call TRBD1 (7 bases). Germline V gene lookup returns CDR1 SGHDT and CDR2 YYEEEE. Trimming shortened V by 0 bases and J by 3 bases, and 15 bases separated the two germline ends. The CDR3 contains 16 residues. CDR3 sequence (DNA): TGTGCCAGCAGCTTGGAGGGGCGGGACAGTAAAGAGACCCAGTACTTC. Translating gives CASSLEGRDSKETQYF.

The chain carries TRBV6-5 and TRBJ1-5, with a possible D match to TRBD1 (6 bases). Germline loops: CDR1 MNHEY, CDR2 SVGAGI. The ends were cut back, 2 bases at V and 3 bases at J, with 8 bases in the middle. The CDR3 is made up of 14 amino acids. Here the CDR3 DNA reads TGTGCCAGCAGTTACCGGGACAACAATCAGCCCCAGCATTTT. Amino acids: CASSYRDNNQPQHF.

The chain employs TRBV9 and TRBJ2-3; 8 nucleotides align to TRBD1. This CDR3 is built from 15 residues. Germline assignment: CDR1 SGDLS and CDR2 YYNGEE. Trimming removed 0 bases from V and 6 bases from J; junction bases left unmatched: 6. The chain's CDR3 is CASSVAQGASDTQYF. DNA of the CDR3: TGTGCCAGCAGCGTAGCTCAGGGGGCATCGGATACGCAGTATTTT.

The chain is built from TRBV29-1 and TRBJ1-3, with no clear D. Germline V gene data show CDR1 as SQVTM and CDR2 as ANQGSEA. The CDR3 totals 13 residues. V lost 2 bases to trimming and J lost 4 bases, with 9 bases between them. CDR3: CSVESGKGNTIYF. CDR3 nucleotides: TGCAGCGTTGAATCGGGGAAGGGAAACACCATATATTTT. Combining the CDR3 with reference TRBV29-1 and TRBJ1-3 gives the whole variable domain SAVISQKPSRDICQRGTSLTIQCQVDSQVTMMFWYRQQPGQSLTLIATANQGSEATYESGFVIDKFPISRPNLTFSTLTVSNMSPEDSSIYLCSVESGKGNTIYFGEGSWLTVV.

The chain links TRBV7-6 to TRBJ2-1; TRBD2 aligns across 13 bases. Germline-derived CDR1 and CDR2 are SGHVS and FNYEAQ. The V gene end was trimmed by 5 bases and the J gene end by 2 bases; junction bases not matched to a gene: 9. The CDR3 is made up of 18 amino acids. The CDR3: CASSLGTSGAPPYNEQFF. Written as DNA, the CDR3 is TGTGCCAGCAGCCTCGGGACTAGCGGGGCCCCCCCCTACAATGAGCAGTTCTTC.

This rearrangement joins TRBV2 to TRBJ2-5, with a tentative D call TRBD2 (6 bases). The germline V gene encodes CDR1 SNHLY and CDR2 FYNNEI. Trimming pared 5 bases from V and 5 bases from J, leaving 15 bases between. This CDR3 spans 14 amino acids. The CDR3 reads CASSQVSAGETQYF. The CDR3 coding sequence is TGTGCCAGCAGTCAGGTCAGCGCGGGGGAGACCCAGTACTTC.